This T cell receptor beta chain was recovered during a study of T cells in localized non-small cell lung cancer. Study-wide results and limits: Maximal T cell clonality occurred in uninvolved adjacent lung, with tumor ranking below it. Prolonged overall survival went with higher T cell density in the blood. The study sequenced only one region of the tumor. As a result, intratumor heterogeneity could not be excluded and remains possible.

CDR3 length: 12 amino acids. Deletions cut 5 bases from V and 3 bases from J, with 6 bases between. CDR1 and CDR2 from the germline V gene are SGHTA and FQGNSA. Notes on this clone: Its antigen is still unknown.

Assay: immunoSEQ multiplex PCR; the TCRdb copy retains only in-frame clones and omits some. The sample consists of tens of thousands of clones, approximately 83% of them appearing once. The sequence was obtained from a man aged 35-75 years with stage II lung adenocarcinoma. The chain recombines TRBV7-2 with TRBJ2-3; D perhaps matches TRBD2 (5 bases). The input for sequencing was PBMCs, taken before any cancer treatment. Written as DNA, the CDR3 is TGTGCCAGCAGCCGGAGGACAGATACGCAGTATTTT. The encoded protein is CASSRRTDTQYF.